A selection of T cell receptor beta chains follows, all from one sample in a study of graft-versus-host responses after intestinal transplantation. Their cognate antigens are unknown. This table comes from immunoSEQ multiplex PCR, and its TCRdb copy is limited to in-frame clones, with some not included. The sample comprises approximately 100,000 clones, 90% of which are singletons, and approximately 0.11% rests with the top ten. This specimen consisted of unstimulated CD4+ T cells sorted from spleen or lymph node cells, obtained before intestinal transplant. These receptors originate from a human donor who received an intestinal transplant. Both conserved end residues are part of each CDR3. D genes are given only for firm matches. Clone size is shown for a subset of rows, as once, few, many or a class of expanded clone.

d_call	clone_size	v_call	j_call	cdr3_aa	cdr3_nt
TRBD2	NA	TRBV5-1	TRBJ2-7	CASKRGSSYEQYF	TGCGCCAGCAAGCGGGGGAGCTCCTACGAGCAGTACTTC
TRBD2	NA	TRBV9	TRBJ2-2	CASSVQGLANTGELFF	TGTGCCAGCAGCGTACAGGGACTAGCGAACACCGGGGAGCTGTTTTTT
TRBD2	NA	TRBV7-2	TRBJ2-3	CASSLASSGGADTQYF	TGTGCCAGCAGCTTGGCATCCAGCGGGGGGGCAGATACGCAGTATTTT
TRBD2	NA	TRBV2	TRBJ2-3	CASSGLAGVADTQYF	TGTGCCAGCAGTGGACTAGCGGGGGTGGCAGATACGCAGTATTTT
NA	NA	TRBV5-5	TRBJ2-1	CASSLVRGAFGDEQFF	TGTGCCAGCAGCTTGGTTCGGGGGGCCTTTGGAGATGAGCAGTTCTTC
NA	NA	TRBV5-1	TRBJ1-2	CASSLEGANYGYTF	TGCGCCAGCAGCTTAGAGGGGGCTAACTATGGCTACACCTTC
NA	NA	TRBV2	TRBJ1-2	CASSTGENYGYTF	TGTGCCAGCAGCACCGGGGAGAACTATGGCTACACCTTC
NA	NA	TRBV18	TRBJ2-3	CASSPRRINTDTQYF	TGTGCCAGCTCACCACGGCGGATAAACACAGATACGCAGTATTTT
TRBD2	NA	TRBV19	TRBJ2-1	CASTTSGGTHNEQFF	TGTGCCAGTACCACTAGCGGGGGGACCCACAATGAGCAGTTCTTC
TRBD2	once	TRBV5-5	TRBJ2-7	CASSLVMTGGDTF	TGTGCCAGCAGCTTGGTCATGACGGGGGGTGATACTTTC
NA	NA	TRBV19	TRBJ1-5	CASSIDRGGNANQPQHF	TGTGCCAGTAGTATAGATAGGGGGGGAAATGCCAATCAGCCCCAGCATTTT
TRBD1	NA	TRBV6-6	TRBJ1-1	CASSPGTVNTEAFF	TGTGCCAGCAGCCCTGGGACAGTGAACACTGAAGCTTTCTTT
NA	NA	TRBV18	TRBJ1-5	CASSLGGLDQPQHF	TGTGCCAGCTCACTTGGGGGCCTAGATCAGCCCCAGCATTTT
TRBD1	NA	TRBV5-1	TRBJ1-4	CASSLGGTDEKLFF	TGCGCCAGCAGCTTGGGCGGGACAGATGAAAAACTGTTTTTT
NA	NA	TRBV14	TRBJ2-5	CASSHTKETQYF	TGTGCCAGCAGCCACACTAAAGAGACCCAGTACTTC
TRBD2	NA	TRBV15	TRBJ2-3	CATSPRGGTDTQYF	TGTGCCACCAGCCCTCGGGGGGGCACAGATACGCAGTATTTT
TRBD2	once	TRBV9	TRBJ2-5	CASSVGTSGGAETQYF	TGTGCCAGCAGCGTTGGGACTAGCGGGGGGGCGGAGACCCAGTACTTC
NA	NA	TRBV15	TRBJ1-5	CATSRLRDTDQPQHF	TGTGCCACCAGCAGACTCCGGGACACAGATCAGCCCCAGCATTTT
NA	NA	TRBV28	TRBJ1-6	CASSPQGLPLHF	TGTGCCAGCAGCCCCCAGGGTTTACCCCTCCACTTT
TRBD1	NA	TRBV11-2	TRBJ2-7	CASSLAILGTAYEQYF	TGTGCCAGCAGCTTAGCCATACTAGGGACAGCATACGAGCAGTACTTC
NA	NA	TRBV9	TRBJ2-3	CASSVAVTSWGTDTQYF	TGTGCCAGCAGCGTAGCCGTGACTAGTTGGGGCACAGATACGCAGTATTTT
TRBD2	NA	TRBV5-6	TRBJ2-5	CASTEYPGGRETQYF	TGTGCCAGCACCGAATACCCGGGGGGGCGGGAGACCCAGTACTTC
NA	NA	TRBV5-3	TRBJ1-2	CARSFRDWNYGYTF	TGTGCCAGAAGCTTCCGGGACTGGAACTATGGCTACACCTTC